Listed here are 31 T cell receptor beta chains from one sample, sequenced in a study of blood T cell repertoires in COVID-19. The repertoire was sequenced with immunoSEQ multiplex PCR; TCRdb's copy has only in-frame clones and lacks some. The sample carries 110,000 or so clones, about 88% recorded once. Sequenced material: peripheral blood. The receptors were sampled from a man in his forties with acute or convalescent COVID-19.

The chain combines TRBV5-4 with TRBJ1-4, with 7 bases lining up with TRBD1. Germline loops: CDR1 SGHNT, CDR2 YYREEE (reference sequence). This CDR3 comprises 17 residues. J gave up 2 bases and V 4 bases, and 11 bases lay outside the gene matches. The CDR3 DNA sequence: TGTGCCAGCAGCCCAGGGGGGCGCGGAGCTACTAATGAAAAACTGTTTTTT. It is translated as CASSPGGRGATNEKLFF.

This chain joins TRBV3-1 (or the pseudogene TRBV3-2) and TRBJ2-7; 7 bases agree with TRBD1. With V trimmed by 1 base and J by 3 bases, 3 bases remained unmatched. The CDR3 extends over 14 amino acids. The V gene's germline CDR1 is LGHDT and CDR2 YNNKEL (reference sequence). CDR3 amino acids: CASSQGGGLYEQYF. CDR3 bases: TGTGCCAGCAGCCAAGGAGGGGGCCTCTACGAGCAGTACTTC.

This clone was counted between two and nine times. This sequence joins TRBV9 and TRBJ1-5; no reliable D call. This CDR3 has 14 residues. V shed 4 bases and J shed 7 bases, with 15 bases lying between them. Germline-derived CDR1 and CDR2 are SGDLS and YYNGEE. In DNA form, the CDR3 reads TGTGCCAGCAGCAAAGCAGGAACGGGACAGCCCCAGCATTTT. Its protein is CASSKAGTGQPQHF.

CDR3 in amino acids: CASSLELGAWDYGYTF. CDR3 DNA: TGTGCCAGCAGCTTAGAGTTGGGGGCTTGGGACTATGGCTACACCTTC. The rearrangement uses TRBV7-9 and TRBJ1-2, with D perhaps TRBD1 (6 bases). V dropped 1 base and J dropped 3 bases, with 15 bases sitting between them. The germline CDR1 and CDR2 sequences are SEHNR and FQNEAQ (reference sequence). The CDR3 spans 16 residues.

This chain uses TRBV24-1 with TRBJ2-3; tentatively, D is TRBD1 (5 bases). The V end was cut by 5 bases, the J end by 0 bases, with 8 bases between. The CDR3 spans 14 residues. CDR1 KGHDR and CDR2 SFDVKD come from the germline V gene. CDR3 sequence reads: CATSGGHSTDTQYF. For the CDR3, the DNA is TGTGCCACCAGTGGCGGACATAGCACAGATACGCAGTATTTT.

The DNA for the CDR3 is TGTGCCACCAGTGAAGACAGGGGAGGCTCCTACAATGAGCAGTTCTTC. This encodes CATSEDRGGSYNEQFF. The chain employs TRBV24-1 and TRBJ2-1, with 8 bases that match TRBD1. This CDR3 has 16 residues. J lost 0 bases, V lost 4 bases, and 4 bases had no gene match. Per germline, CDR1 KGHDR and CDR2 SFDVKD.

The table lists this clone with a few counts. This chain uses TRBV19 with TRBJ1-1; a weak D match, TRBD1 (5 bases). Per the germline V gene, CDR1 is LNHDA and CDR2 is SQIVND (reference sequence). V dropped 2 bases and J dropped 0 bases, with 7 bases sitting between them. The CDR3 consists of 14 residues. CDR3 nucleotide sequence: TGTGCCAGTAGTATACGGGGGATGAACACTGAAGCTTTCTTT. Encoded protein: CASSIRGMNTEAFF.

The V and J genes are TRBV5-1 and TRBJ2-7, with TRBD1 matching 7 bases. The CDR3 totals 12 residues. The trim removed 3 bases at V and 5 bases at J, leaving 2 bases unmatched. CDR1 and CDR2 from the germline V gene are SGHRS and YFSETQ. CDR3 sequence reads: CASSSTGNEQYF. The CDR3 DNA is TGCGCCAGCAGCTCGACAGGGAACGAGCAGTACTTC.

The DNA of the CDR3 is TGTGCCAGCAGTTCCGCGGACAGTTATAATGAAAAACTGTTTTTT. Translation gives CASSSADSYNEKLFF. The rearrangement links TRBV27 to TRBJ1-4, with D possibly TRBD1 on 6 matching bases. V was clipped by 4 bases and J by 4 bases, with 13 bases between them. CDR1 is MNHEY, CDR2 SMNVEV, per germline (reference sequence). This CDR3 comprises 15 residues.

The rearrangement joins TRBV7-3 to TRBJ1-2; 8 nucleotides agree with TRBD1. The length of the CDR3 is 14 residues. The germline gives CDR1 SGHTA, CDR2 FQGTGA. After removal of 5 bases from V and 4 bases from J, the junction contained 6 bases not matched to a gene. The CDR3 spells CASSPLDRVYGYTF. Here the CDR3 DNA reads TGTGCCAGCAGCCCTTTGGACAGGGTCTATGGCTACACCTTC.

The chain couples TRBV20-1 to TRBJ1-2; 8 bases line up with TRBD1. CDR3 size: 11 residues. Germline CDR1 and CDR2: DFQATT and SNEGSKA (reference sequence). Trimming cost V 6 bases and J 5 bases; bases outside gene matches: 2. This chain's CDR3 is CSADRVYGYTF. The CDR3 DNA reads TGCAGTGCGGACAGGGTATATGGCTACACCTTC.

The CDR3 spells CASSQRGGEVGQPQHF. The CDR3 nucleotides read TGTGCCAGCAGTCAGCGAGGGGGGGAGGTTGGTCAGCCCCAGCATTTT. This sequence joins TRBV3-1 (or the pseudogene TRBV3-2) and TRBJ1-5, with a possible D match to TRBD1 (6 bases). Germline loops: CDR1 LGHDT, CDR2 YNNKEL (reference sequence). This CDR3 spans 16 amino acids. Trimming took off 6 bases at V and 6 bases at J, with 21 bases between the two ends.

This sequence joins TRBV19 and TRBJ1-6, with 9 bases aligning to TRBD1. With V trimmed by 5 bases and J by 12 bases, 11 bases remained unmatched. The CDR3 sequence is 15 residues long. Germline V gene data show CDR1 as LNHDA and CDR2 as SQIVND (reference sequence). CDR3 sequence (DNA): TGTGCCAGTAGTGCGGAAGGGACAGGGAAAGAACCCCTCCACTTT. It is translated as CASSAEGTGKEPLHF.

The V and J genes are TRBV6-5 and TRBJ2-7, with D perhaps TRBD1 (5 bases). The germline V and J ends were trimmed by 0 bases and 2 bases, with 8 bases remaining between them. Per germline, CDR1 MNHEY and CDR2 SVGAGI. The CDR3 totals 14 residues. This CDR3 is CASSYSRVTYEQYF. Written as DNA, the CDR3 is TGTGCCAGCAGTTACTCCAGGGTGACCTACGAGCAGTACTTC.

This chain connects TRBV6-1 to TRBJ1-4; 8 nucleotides align to TRBD1. Germline V gene lookup returns CDR1 MNHNS and CDR2 SASEGT. This CDR3 is 14 amino acids long. After removal of 3 bases from V and 7 bases from J, the junction contained 4 bases not matched to a gene. CDR3 in DNA: TGTGCCAGCAGTGACCCAGGGGGCGTTGAAAAACTGTTTTTT. Amino acid sequence: CASSDPGGVEKLFF.

This chain connects TRBV19 to TRBJ1-1; tentatively, D is TRBD1 (6 bases). This CDR3 has 12 residues. V was shortened by 7 bases and J by 1 base, with 7 bases between the two germline ends. Germline CDR1 LNHDA, CDR2 SQIVND (reference sequence). The CDR3 protein is CASTDRNTEAFF. The CDR3 nucleotides read TGTGCCAGTACGGACAGGAACACTGAAGCTTTCTTT.

The chain uses TRBV15 and TRBJ2-5; a weak D match, TRBD2 (5 bases). The germline V and J ends were trimmed by 0 bases and 4 bases, with 12 bases remaining between them. Germline loops: CDR1 LNHNV, CDR2 YYDKDF (reference sequence). The CDR3 runs 15 residues. The CDR3 here is CATSRDKVRGETQYF. The DNA of the CDR3 is TGTGCCACCAGCAGAGATAAAGTACGGGGAGAGACCCAGTACTTC. Full variable domain (rest looked up from reference TRBV15 and TRBJ2-5): DAMVIQNPRYQVTQFGKPVTLSCSQTLNHNVMYWYQQKSSQAPKLLFHYYDKDFNNEADTPDNFQSRRPNTSFCFLDIRSPGLGDTAMYLCATSRDKVRGETQYFGPGTRLLVL.

This clone was seen only once. The rearrangement uses TRBV11-2 and TRBJ1-1; TRBD1 matches at 9 bases. V trimming: 3 bases; J trimming: 1 base; junction bases outside the gene matches: 9. CDR3 length: 17 amino acids. Germline values: CDR1 SGHAT, CDR2 FQNNGV. The CDR3 nucleotides read TGTGCCAGCAGCTTGTGGACAGGGGATTCCTCGAACACTGAAGCTTTCTTT. This encodes CASSLWTGDSSNTEAFF.

The J gene is TRBJ1-4, the V gene TRBV5-1; 7 bases agree with TRBD1. This CDR3 is built from 15 residues. V trimming: 0 bases; J trimming: 8 bases; junction bases outside the gene matches: 7. The germline V gene encodes CDR1 SGHRS and CDR2 YFSETQ. The CDR3 DNA is TGCGCCAGCAGCTTGGCCGCAGGGGGGCAAGAAAAACTGTTTTTT. Its protein product is CASSLAAGGQEKLFF.

The chain uses TRBV29-1 and TRBJ1-1; 7 nucleotides align to TRBD1. With V trimmed by 3 bases and J by 5 bases, 6 bases remained unmatched. Germline V gives CDR1 SQVTM, CDR2 ANQGSEA. The length of the CDR3 is 13 residues. CDR3 in DNA: TGCAGCGTTGACCGACAGGGTGGTACTGAAGCTTTCTTT. Protein product: CSVDRQGGTEAFF.

The chain is built from TRBV6-2 or TRBV6-3 and TRBJ1-2; no firm D call. Germline-derived CDR1 and CDR2 are MNHEY and SVGEGT. V shed 7 bases and J shed 0 bases, with 15 bases lying between them. The CDR3 is 15 amino acids. The CDR3 sequence: CASTPRGGANYGYTF. CDR3 in DNA: TGTGCCAGCACCCCCCGCGGTGGAGCTAACTATGGCTACACCTTC.

The rearrangement joins TRBV19 to TRBJ2-7; D is possibly TRBD2 (5 bases). This CDR3 is built from 14 residues. Trimming shortened V by 6 bases and J by 6 bases, and 18 bases separated the two germline ends. CDR1 is LNHDA and CDR2 is SQIVND in the germline V gene (reference sequence). CDR3 protein: CASRRAGWLGEQYF. CDR3 DNA sequence: TGTGCCAGTAGGAGGGCAGGATGGTTGGGCGAGCAGTACTTC.

The chain has TRBV25-1 and TRBJ2-5; 7 bases fit TRBD2. The CDR3 spans 14 residues. Germline V lookup: CDR1 MGHDK, CDR2 SYGVNS. Germline trimming cut 6 bases from V and 3 bases from J; bases unmatched to any gene: 7. CDR3 region: CASSEAGSKETQYF. The CDR3 bases are TGTGCCAGCAGCGAAGCGGGATCAAAAGAGACCCAGTACTTC.

The chain is built from TRBV6-1 and TRBJ1-6; the match to TRBD1 covers 9 bases. This CDR3 is built from 16 residues. Germline-derived CDR1 and CDR2 are MNHNS and SASEGT. V dropped 2 bases and J dropped 6; count of bases not matched to a gene: 5. The CDR3 DNA follows: TGTGCCAGCAGTGAATTGCGGACAGGGGCTAATTCACCCCTCCACTTT. Residues: CASSELRTGANSPLHF.

This rearrangement joins TRBV5-5 to TRBJ2-7; 9 bases match TRBD1. The CDR3 loop spans 16 amino acids. Trimming took 1 base from V and 4 from J; bases not matched to a gene: 9. Germline CDR1 SGHKS, CDR2 YYEKEE (reference sequence). CDR3: CASSLRAGTGYYEQYF. The CDR3 DNA is TGTGCCAGCAGCTTGAGAGCCGGGACAGGGTATTACGAGCAGTACTTC.

The V call is TRBV24-1, the J call TRBJ2-1, with a weak D call TRBD1 (6 bases). With 1 base removed from V and 2 bases from J, the gap between germline ends came to 11 bases. The CDR3 length is 16 residues. Germline CDR1 is KGHDR and CDR2 is SFDVKD. CDR3 region: CATSDFVQGTYNEQFF. CDR3 nucleotide sequence: TGTGCCACCAGTGATTTCGTACAGGGAACCTACAATGAGCAGTTCTTC.

This rearrangement joins TRBV6-1 to TRBJ1-5; 7 bases map to TRBD1. Germline assignment: CDR1 MNHNS and CDR2 SASEGT. This CDR3 region has 18 residues. V lost 4 bases, J lost 4 bases, and 16 bases stayed unmatched. The CDR3 sequence: CASSVRQGFGDRNQPQHF. The CDR3 DNA reads TGTGCCAGCAGTGTCCGACAGGGTTTCGGGGATAGGAATCAGCCCCAGCATTTT.

The rearrangement uses TRBV19 and TRBJ2-2; tentatively, D is TRBD2 (5 bases). The germline V and J ends were trimmed by 10 bases and 4 bases, with 16 bases remaining between them. This CDR3 is built from 14 residues. The germline V gene has CDR1 LNHDA and CDR2 SQIVND (reference sequence). DNA for the CDR3: TGTGCCACGGAGAGAGGGTCGGGCACCGGGGAGCTGTTTTTT. It codes for CATERGSGTGELFF.

The J gene is TRBJ2-1, the V gene TRBV3-1 (or the pseudogene TRBV3-2), with TRBD1 identical over 8 bases. Trimming removed 6 bases from V and 9 bases from J; junction bases left unmatched: 10. The CDR3 is made up of 14 amino acids. Germline V CDR1 and CDR2: LGHDT, YNNKEL (reference sequence). The CDR3 loop is CASRADRARVEQFF. In nucleotides, the CDR3 is TGTGCCAGCAGGGCGGACAGGGCAAGGGTTGAGCAGTTCTTC.

In its sample, this clone was seen a few times. V usage is TRBV15 and J usage is TRBJ2-5; D is ambiguous. The CDR3 contains 14 residues. The germline V and J ends were trimmed by 3 bases and 5 bases, with 13 bases remaining between them. Looked up from germline, CDR1 is LNHNV and CDR2 is YYDKDF (reference sequence). This chain's CDR3 is CATSSRRSVETQYF. The CDR3 coding sequence is TGTGCCACCAGCAGTAGACGGAGTGTGGAGACCCAGTACTTC.

V usage is TRBV2 and J usage is TRBJ1-5; 7 bases are shared with TRBD1. Germline V lookup: CDR1 SNHLY, CDR2 FYNNEI. CDR3 size: 14 residues. Trimming took 10 bases from V and 5 from J; bases not matched to a gene: 11. CDR3 coding DNA: TGTGCCACCCAACAGGGGCGAGGGGATCAGCCCCAGCATTTT. It specifies CATQQGRGDQPQHF.